The 26 T cell receptor beta chains given below trace back to one sample, sequenced in a study of cytomegalovirus exposure and HLA in healthy donors. In the PCR, 60 Vbeta and 13 Jbeta primers were used. Libraries were prepared by immunoSEQ multiplex PCR; TCRdb keeps only in-frame clonotypes and omits some of them. The table shows 180,000 or so clones, with over 75% occurring only once. Sequenced input: PBMCs. These receptors were obtained from a female donor in good health and CMV-seronegative.

The chain combines TRBV19 with TRBJ2-5; 9 nucleotides align to TRBD2. CDR1 is LNHDA, CDR2 SQIVND, per germline (reference sequence). J lost 2 bases, V lost 7 bases, and 14 bases had no gene match. This CDR3 comprises 17 residues. CDR3 sequence (DNA): TGTGCCAGTAAAGAAGCGGGGGGCCACTGGGGTCAAGAGACCCAGTACTTC. It is translated as CASKEAGGHWGQETQYF.

A few counts support this clone. V gene TRBV5-6 combines with J gene TRBJ2-7; 8 nucleotides match TRBD2. Per germline, CDR1 SGHDT and CDR2 YYEEEE. This CDR3 comprises 14 residues. J gave up 0 bases and V 3 bases, and 2 bases lay outside the gene matches. This chain's CDR3 is CASSYLAGSYEQYF. The CDR3 DNA is TGTGCCAGCAGCTACCTAGCGGGCTCCTACGAGCAGTACTTC.

This chain connects TRBV19 to TRBJ1-2, with 7 nucleotides matching TRBD1. Germline values: CDR1 LNHDA, CDR2 SQIVND (reference sequence). V was pared by 6 bases and J by 5 bases, with 6 bases of the junction left unmatched. The CDR3 has 13 amino acids. In DNA, the CDR3 is TGTGCCAGTAGCAGGGGGAGGATTTATGGCTACACCTTC. Its protein is CASSRGRIYGYTF. Looking up the rest from reference TRBV19 and TRBJ1-2 gives the full variable domain: DGGITQSPKYLFRKEGQNVTLSCEQNLNHDAMYWYRQDPGQGLRLIYYSQIVNDFQKGDIAEGYSVSREKKESFPLTVTSAQKNPTAFYLCASSRGRIYGYTFGSGTRLTVV.

The chain joins TRBV30 to TRBJ2-7, with unresolved D. The CDR3 extends over 11 amino acids. V was trimmed by 2 bases and J by 7 bases, leaving 9 bases between them. The germline V gene has CDR1 GTSNPN and CDR2 SVGIG (reference sequence). This CDR3 is CAWSTAREQYF. DNA of the CDR3: TGTGCCTGGAGTACAGCCCGAGAGCAGTACTTC.

Written as DNA, the CDR3 is TGTGCCAGCAGTCCGACTAGCGGATCATCTTTTAGAGAGCAGTACTTC. It specifies CASSPTSGSSFREQYF. The chain recombines TRBV27 with TRBJ2-7; 9 bases agree with TRBD2. Germline V CDR1 and CDR2: MNHEY, SMNVEV (reference sequence). The CDR3 is 16 amino acids. After removal of 5 bases from V and 7 bases from J, the junction contained 15 bases not matched to a gene.

Turning to this clone: The sample has other DNA sequences that encode this CDR3 too. The V call is TRBV18, the J call TRBJ2-7, with TRBD1 matching over 7 bases. The CDR3 totals 14 residues. Trimming cost V 3 bases and J 4 bases; bases outside gene matches: 6. Germline values: CDR1 KGHSH, CDR2 LQKENI. The CDR3 nucleotides read TGTGCCAGCTCACCTAGACAGGGAGTTTACGAGCAGTACTTC. As protein: CASSPRQGVYEQYF.

V gene TRBV4-3 combines with J gene TRBJ2-7; 8 bases map to TRBD1. Germline V gene sequence: CDR1 LGHNA, CDR2 YSLEER. J was trimmed by 1 base and V by 0 bases; bases with no gene match: 20. There are 21 residues in the CDR3. The CDR3 region is CASSQESSGQGFPGGSYEQYF. The CDR3 coding sequence is TGCGCCAGCAGCCAAGAGTCGTCCGGACAGGGCTTCCCCGGAGGGTCCTACGAGCAGTACTTC.

The chain employs TRBV7-8 and TRBJ1-2; D not resolved. CDR3 size: 13 residues. CDR1 and CDR2 (germline): SGHVS, FQNEAQ. Deletions cut 1 base from V and 4 bases from J, with 7 bases between. The CDR3 coding sequence is TGTGCCAGCAGCTTAGGAGGGATCTATGGCTACACCTTC. The encoded protein is CASSLGGIYGYTF.

This sequence joins TRBV6-5 and TRBJ1-6, with unresolved D. The CDR3 sequence is 13 residues long. Germline assignment: CDR1 MNHEY and CDR2 SVGAGI. Trimming left V 6 bases short and J 6 bases short, with 9 bases between. CDR3 in amino acids: CASSPRFNSPLHF. The DNA of the CDR3 is TGTGCCAGCAGCCCCAGGTTTAATTCACCCCTCCACTTT.

This rearrangement joins TRBV9 to TRBJ2-3, with D unresolved. Trimming cost V 0 bases and J 6 bases, with 14 bases left between them. The CDR3 runs 15 residues. CDR1 and CDR2 from the germline V gene are SGDLS and YYNGEE. The CDR3 DNA sequence: TGTGCCAGCAGCGTAGGAAGCCGGGTTGCGGATACGCAGTATTTT. It specifies CASSVGSRVADTQYF.

This clone was seen a single time. The rearrangement links TRBV7-2 to TRBJ1-1; weak D call: TRBD1 (5 bases). CDR3 length: 14 residues. The germline V and J ends were trimmed by 4 bases and 4 bases, with 13 bases remaining between them. CDR1 is SGHTA and CDR2 is FQGNSA in the germline V gene. DNA for the CDR3: TGTGCCAGCAGCTCTTTACGGGGGGGCACTGAAGCTTTCTTT. Its protein is CASSSLRGGTEAFF. Using reference TRBV7-2 and TRBJ1-1 for the parts outside the CDR3, the full variable domain is GAGVSQSPSNKVTEKGKDVELRCDPISGHTALYWYRQSLGQGLEFLIYFQGNSAPDKSGLPSDRFSAERTGGSVSTLTIQRTQQEDSAVYLCASSSLRGGTEAFFGQGTRLTVV.

V usage is TRBV5-1 and J usage is TRBJ2-1; possibly TRBD1 for D (7 bases). The CDR3 contains 15 residues. Germline V gene sequence: CDR1 SGHRS, CDR2 YFSETQ. V was trimmed by 0 bases and J by 2 bases, leaving 9 bases between them. CDR3 region: CASSLGRGAYNEQFF. The CDR3 DNA reads TGCGCCAGCAGCTTGGGCAGGGGGGCCTACAATGAGCAGTTCTTC.

This sequence joins TRBV29-1 and TRBJ1-1, with 9 bases lining up with TRBD1. V was clipped by 6 bases and J by 6 bases; unmatched bases: 8. This CDR3 spans 13 amino acids. In germline, CDR1 is SQVTM, CDR2 ANQGSEA. The CDR3 nucleotides read TGCAGCGTGAAGGGGACAGGGCTCGCTGAAGCTTTCTTT. Its translation: CSVKGTGLAEAFF.

A single count supports this clone. V is TRBV7-3 and J is TRBJ2-3, with TRBD1 matching over 9 bases. The V segment lost 7 bases and the J segment 0 bases; nucleotides outside the gene matches: 8. Germline CDR1 reads SGHTA; CDR2 reads FQGTGA. The CDR3 is 16 amino acids. CDR3 nucleotides: TGTGCCAGCACCAAAACAGGGGGCGCTAGCACAGATACGCAGTATTTT. Translated, it gives CASTKTGGASTDTQYF.

This clone was recorded only once. V usage is TRBV9 and J usage is TRBJ2-3, with 10 bases lining up with TRBD2. Germline trimming cut 0 bases from V and 2 bases from J; bases unmatched to any gene: 6. The CDR3 loop spans 17 amino acids. From germline, CDR1 is SGDLS and CDR2 YYNGEE. CDR3 in amino acids: CASSVDVAGGYTDTQYF. The DNA of the CDR3 is TGTGCCAGCAGCGTAGATGTAGCGGGGGGATACACAGATACGCAGTATTTT.

The chain recombines TRBV4-1 with TRBJ1-2, with 7 bases that match TRBD1. This CDR3 region has 15 residues. The V gene end was trimmed by 1 base and the J gene end by 3 bases; junction bases not matched to a gene: 5. Germline loops: CDR1 MGHRA, CDR2 YSYEKL. CDR3 protein: CASSQGAGGDYGYTF. CDR3 DNA sequence: TGCGCCAGCAGCCAAGGGGCAGGGGGTGACTATGGCTACACCTTC.

The V call is TRBV14, the J call TRBJ1-2; maybe TRBD1 (5 bases). This CDR3 has 15 residues. CDR1 SGHDN and CDR2 FVKESK come from the germline V gene. The germline V and J ends were trimmed by 1 base and 8 bases, with 17 bases remaining between them. The CDR3 DNA reads TGTGCCAGCAGCCAAGGGGTCCCGGTCGACAGCGGCTACACCTTC. Protein sequence: CASSQGVPVDSGYTF.

This clone was recorded a few times. The V and J genes are TRBV6-5 and TRBJ1-1, with 10 bases identical to TRBD1. Germline loops: CDR1 MNHEY, CDR2 SVGAGI. J lost 4 bases, V lost 9 bases, and 5 bases had no gene match. This CDR3 has 13 residues. CDR3 sequence reads: CASKWDRGTEAFF. CDR3 DNA: TGTGCCAGTAAATGGGACAGGGGCACTGAAGCTTTCTTT.

V is TRBV4-1 and J is TRBJ2-7; 12 bases are shared with TRBD2. The CDR3 sequence is 14 residues long. J lost 9 bases, V lost 2 bases, and 5 bases had no gene match. Germline values: CDR1 MGHRA, CDR2 YSYEKL. The CDR3 region is CASSQFGLAGMQYF. In nucleotides, the CDR3 is TGCGCCAGCAGCCAATTCGGACTAGCGGGAATGCAGTACTTC.

V gene TRBV9 combines with J gene TRBJ1-1; the match to TRBD1 covers 10 bases. The V gene end was trimmed by 3 bases and the J gene end by 6 bases; junction bases not matched to a gene: 5. The germline V gene encodes CDR1 SGDLS and CDR2 YYNGEE. The CDR3 loop spans 14 amino acids. CDR3 DNA: TGTGCCAGCAGCGGGGGGGACAGGGGAGCTGAAGCTTTCTTT. This encodes CASSGGDRGAEAFF.

V gene TRBV5-6 combines with J gene TRBJ2-5; a possible D gene is TRBD2 (6 bases). Per the germline V gene, CDR1 is SGHDT and CDR2 is YYEEEE. Trimming shortened V by 4 bases and J by 1 base, and 14 bases separated the two germline ends. The CDR3 consists of 15 residues. DNA of the CDR3: TGTGCCAGCAGCACCTGGGACTCCCGCCAAGAGACCCAGTACTTC. Protein product: CASSTWDSRQETQYF.

The chain carries TRBV6-5 and TRBJ2-1; 12 bases map to TRBD2. Trimming cost V 0 bases and J 9 bases; bases outside gene matches: 6. This CDR3 is 16 amino acids long. CDR1 MNHEY and CDR2 SVGAGI come from the germline V gene. CDR3 sequence reads: CASSYSTSGRFGEQFF. The CDR3 region has the DNA TGTGCCAGCAGTTACTCGACTAGCGGGAGATTTGGTGAGCAGTTCTTC.

The V gene is TRBV5-4, the J gene TRBJ1-3, with D hard to call. CDR1 and CDR2 (germline): SGHNT, YYREEE (reference sequence). Trimming left V 2 bases short and J 0 bases short, with 9 bases between. The CDR3 contains 15 residues. The CDR3: CASSFRDNSGNTIYF. The CDR3 DNA is TGTGCCAGCAGCTTCAGAGACAACTCTGGAAACACCATATATTTT.

V usage is TRBV5-6 and J usage is TRBJ1-1; D may be TRBD1 (6 bases). CDR1 and CDR2 (germline): SGHDT, YYEEEE. CDR3 length: 16 amino acids. V dropped 4 bases and J dropped 4 bases, with 20 bases sitting between them. The CDR3 DNA follows: TGTGCCAGCAGCCCAACCCAACAGGGTTTTTTCACTGAAGCTTTCTTT. Translating gives CASSPTQQGFFTEAFF.

The chain has TRBV5-1 and TRBJ1-1; no reliable D call. Germline V CDR1 and CDR2: SGHRS, YFSETQ. The CDR3 runs 15 residues. V shed 0 bases and J shed 0 bases, with 9 bases lying between them. For the CDR3, the DNA is TGCGCCAGCAGCTTGGAGAGTGAGGTGAACACTGAAGCTTTCTTT. This translates into CASSLESEVNTEAFF.

The V gene is TRBV28, the J gene TRBJ2-2; TRBD2 is a possible D gene (5 bases). The CDR3 is 13 residues long. Trimming took 8 bases from V and 6 from J, leaving 13 bases between them. Germline values: CDR1 MDHEN, CDR2 SYDVKM. CDR3 nucleotides: TGTGCCAGCGGGCTAGCTAGTCCCGGGGAGCTGTTTTTT. Encoded protein: CASGLASPGELFF.